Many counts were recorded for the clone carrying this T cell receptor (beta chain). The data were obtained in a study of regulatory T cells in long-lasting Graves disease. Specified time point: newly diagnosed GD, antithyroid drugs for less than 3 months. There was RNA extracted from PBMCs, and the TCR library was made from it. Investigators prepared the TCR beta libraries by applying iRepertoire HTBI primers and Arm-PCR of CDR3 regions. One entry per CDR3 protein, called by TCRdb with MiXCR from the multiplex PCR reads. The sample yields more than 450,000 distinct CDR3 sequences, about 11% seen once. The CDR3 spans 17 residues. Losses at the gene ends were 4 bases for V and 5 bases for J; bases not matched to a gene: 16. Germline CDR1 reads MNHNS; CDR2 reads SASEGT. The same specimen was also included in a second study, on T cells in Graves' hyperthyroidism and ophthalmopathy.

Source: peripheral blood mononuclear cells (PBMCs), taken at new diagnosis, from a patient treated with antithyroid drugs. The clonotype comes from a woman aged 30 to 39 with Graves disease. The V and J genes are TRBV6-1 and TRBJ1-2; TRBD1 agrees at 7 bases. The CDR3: CASSVVYRGSVSYGYTF. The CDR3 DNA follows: TGTGCCAGCAGTGTCGTCTACAGGGGTAGTGTTTCATATGGCTACACCTTC.